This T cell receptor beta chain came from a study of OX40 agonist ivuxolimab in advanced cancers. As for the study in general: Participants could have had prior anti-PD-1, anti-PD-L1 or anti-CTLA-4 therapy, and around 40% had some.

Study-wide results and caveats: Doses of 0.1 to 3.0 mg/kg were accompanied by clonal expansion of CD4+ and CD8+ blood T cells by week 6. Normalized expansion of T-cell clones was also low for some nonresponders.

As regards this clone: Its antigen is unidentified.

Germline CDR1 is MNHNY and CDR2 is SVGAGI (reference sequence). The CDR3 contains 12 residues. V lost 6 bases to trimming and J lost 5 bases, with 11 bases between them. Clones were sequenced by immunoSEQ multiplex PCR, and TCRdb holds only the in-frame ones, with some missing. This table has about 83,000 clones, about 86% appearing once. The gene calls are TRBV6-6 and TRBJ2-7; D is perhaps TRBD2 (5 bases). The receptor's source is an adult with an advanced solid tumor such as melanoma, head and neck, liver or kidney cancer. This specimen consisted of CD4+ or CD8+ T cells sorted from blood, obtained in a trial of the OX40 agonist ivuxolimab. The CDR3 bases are TGTGCCAGCAGACCCCTCGGGGACGAGCAGTACTTC. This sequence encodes CASRPLGDEQYF.